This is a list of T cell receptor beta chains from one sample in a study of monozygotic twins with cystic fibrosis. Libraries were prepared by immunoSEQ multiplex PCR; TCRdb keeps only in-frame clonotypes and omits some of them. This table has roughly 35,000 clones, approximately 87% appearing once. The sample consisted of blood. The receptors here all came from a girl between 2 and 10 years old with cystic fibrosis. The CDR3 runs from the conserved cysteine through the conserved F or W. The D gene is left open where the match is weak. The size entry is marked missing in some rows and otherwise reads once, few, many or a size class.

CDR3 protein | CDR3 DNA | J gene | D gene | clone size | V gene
CASSAGTATHYGYTF | TGTGCCAGCAGCGCAGGGACAGCCACCCACTATGGCTACACCTTC | TRBJ1-2 | TRBD1 | NA | TRBV9
CASSAKPQGAGSTDTQYF | TGTGCCAGCAGCGCCAAGCCCCAGGGGGCGGGTAGCACAGATACGCAGTATTTT | TRBJ2-3 | TRBD1 | NA | TRBV9
CASSLVGTGTYEQYF | TGCGCCAGCAGCTTGGTCGGGACGGGGACCTACGAGCAGTACTTC | TRBJ2-7 | NA | NA | TRBV5-1
CAWSVLRTIYF | TGTGCCTGGAGTGTTCTTCGTACCATATATTTT | TRBJ1-3 | NA | NA | TRBV30
CASSPYEGGWGQPQHF | TGTGCCAGCAGTCCATATGAGGGGGGTTGGGGTCAGCCCCAGCATTTT | TRBJ1-5 | NA | NA | TRBV27
CASRDRPSSGANVLTF | TGTGCCAGCAGGGACAGGCCAAGCTCTGGGGCCAACGTCCTGACTTTC | TRBJ2-6 | TRBD1 | NA | TRBV2
CASSMGQGRFRRYGYTF | TGTGCCAGCAGTATGGGACAGGGCCGGTTTAGGCGGTATGGCTACACCTTC | TRBJ1-2 | TRBD1 | once | TRBV2
CASSTRPGNTEAFF | TGTGCCAGCAGCACACGTCCAGGGAACACTGAAGCTTTCTTT | TRBJ1-1 | NA | NA | TRBV7-8
CASSVFSSGSTDTQYF | TGTGCCAGCAGCGTCTTTTCTAGCGGGTCCACAGATACGCAGTATTTT | TRBJ2-3 | TRBD2 | NA | TRBV9
CAISEPDSVRISYEQYF | TGTGCCATCAGTGAGCCGGATTCGGTCCGAATATCTTACGAGCAGTACTTC | TRBJ2-7 | NA | NA | TRBV10-3
CASSLGLAGLDTQYF | TGTGCCAGCAGTCTAGGACTAGCGGGTCTAGATACGCAGTATTTT | TRBJ2-3 | TRBD2 | NA | TRBV6-5
CASSEGPSGGTDTQYF | TGTGCCAGCAGCGAAGGGCCTAGCGGCGGCACAGATACGCAGTATTTT | TRBJ2-3 | TRBD2 | NA | TRBV9
CASSLGRWGSSYEQYF | TGTGCCAGCAGCTTAGGTCGGTGGGGGAGCTCCTACGAGCAGTACTTC | TRBJ2-7 | NA | NA | TRBV11-3
CTSSQAPGPPYEQYF | TGCACCAGCAGCCAAGCACCGGGGCCCCCCTACGAGCAGTACTTC | TRBJ2-7 | NA | NA | TRBV1
CSVEGTGSSYEQYF | TGCAGCGTTGAAGGGACAGGGAGCTCCTACGAGCAGTACTTC | TRBJ2-7 | TRBD1 | NA | TRBV29-1
CASSPPPGNTEAFF | TGTGCCAGCTCACCACCGCCGGGGAACACTGAAGCTTTCTTT | TRBJ1-1 | NA | NA | TRBV18
CASSQEAGTPGNTIYF | TGTGCCAGCAGCCAAGAGGCCGGGACACCTGGAAACACCATATATTTT | TRBJ1-3 | NA | NA | TRBV4-2
CAIRGPGGYGYTF | TGTGCCATCCGAGGCCCGGGCGGCTATGGCTACACCTTC | TRBJ1-2 | NA | few | TRBV19
CASRQEKNSPLHF | TGTGCCAGCCGTCAGGAAAAAAATTCACCCCTCCACTTT | TRBJ1-6 | NA | few | TRBV14
CASSLEGGNYGYTF | TGCGCCAGCAGCTTGGAAGGCGGGAACTATGGCTACACCTTC | TRBJ1-2 | NA | NA | TRBV5-1
CASSVGWDPRGYGYTF | TGTGCCAGCAGCGTAGGCTGGGACCCAAGGGGCTATGGCTACACCTTC | TRBJ1-2 | NA | NA | TRBV9
CASSVGPRALGVAGNTIYF | TGTGCCAGCAGCGTAGGGCCAAGAGCGCTTGGGGTGGCTGGAAACACCATATATTTT | TRBJ1-3 | NA | NA | TRBV9
CASRGQGAGTGELFF | TGTGCCAGCAGGGGACAGGGGGCGGGTACCGGGGAGCTGTTTTTT | TRBJ2-2 | TRBD1 | few | TRBV2
CASSQDLLSLNIQYF | TGCGCCAGCAGCCAAGATTTACTGAGCCTTAACATTCAGTACTTC | TRBJ2-4 | NA | NA | TRBV4-1
CASSLQGRNSPLHF | TGTGCCAGCAGCCTCCAGGGTAGGAATTCACCCCTCCACTTT | TRBJ1-6 | NA | NA | TRBV7-3
CASSLTVNYGYTF | TGTGCCAGCAGCTTAACAGTGAACTATGGCTACACCTTC | TRBJ1-2 | NA | NA | TRBV7-2
CASSPPVSVGNTEAFF | TGTGCCAGCTCACCACCAGTATCGGTGGGGAACACTGAAGCTTTCTTT | TRBJ1-1 | NA | NA | TRBV18
CASSPTMGRPDTQYF | TGTGCCAGCAGCCCTACTATGGGACGGCCGGATACGCAGTATTTT | TRBJ2-3 | NA | NA | TRBV7-9
CASSTETAEPGNTIYF | TGCGCCAGCAGCACCGAGACAGCGGAACCCGGAAACACCATATATTTT | TRBJ1-3 | NA | NA | TRBV5-1
CASSDGGRTEAFF | TGTGCCAGCAGTGATGGGGGAAGGACTGAAGCTTTCTTT | TRBJ1-1 | NA | NA | TRBV2
CASSLGRSYNSPLHF | TGCGCCAGCAGCTTGGGTCGCTCCTATAATTCACCCCTCCACTTT | TRBJ1-6 | NA | few | TRBV5-1
CASIASGGASYEQYF | TGTGCCAGCATCGCTAGCGGGGGTGCATCCTACGAGCAGTACTTC | TRBJ2-7 | TRBD2 | NA | TRBV2
CASNQGGYEQYF | TGTGCCAGCAACCAGGGGGGCTACGAGCAGTACTTC | TRBJ2-7 | NA | NA | TRBV6-1
CASSGTIETEAFF | TGTGCCAGCAGTGGAACTATTGAGACTGAAGCTTTCTTT | TRBJ1-1 | NA | NA | TRBV6-1
CASSQPTGGEGNQPQHF | TGCGCCAGCAGCCAACCCACGGGGGGCGAGGGCAATCAGCCCCAGCATTTT | TRBJ1-5 | NA | NA | TRBV4-3
CASSLETEAKNIQYF | TGCGCCAGCAGCTTGGAGACAGAAGCCAAAAACATTCAGTACTTC | TRBJ2-4 | NA | NA | TRBV5-1
CASSINPLAGGSITGELFF | TGTGCCAGCAGCATAAATCCACTAGCGGGGGGTAGCATCACCGGGGAGCTGTTTTTT | TRBJ2-2 | TRBD2 | NA | TRBV5-4